One sample yielded the 26 T cell receptor beta chains listed below, sequenced in a study of shared clonotypes between healthy human individuals. The table came from immunoSEQ multiplex PCR; TCRdb's copy has only in-frame clones and leaves some out. Among millions of clones listed, approximately 90% were seen once. Sequenced input: naive CD4+ T cells sorted from blood. Subset denoted: CD45RA+ positively selected. Receptors originate from a man aged 18 to 35 in good health.

J is TRBJ2-1 and V is TRBV6-5, with D unresolved. The V gene's germline CDR1 is MNHEY and CDR2 SVGAGI. V lost 2 bases and J lost 6, with 11 bases in between. The CDR3 runs 14 residues. CDR3 protein: CASSYMPLSNEQFF. CDR3 bases: TGTGCCAGCAGTTACATGCCACTGAGCAATGAGCAGTTCTTC.

The chain combines TRBV30 with TRBJ2-3, with 7 bases fitting TRBD1. After removal of 2 bases from V and 4 bases from J, the junction contained 0 bases not matched to a gene. CDR3 length: 12 residues. Looked up from germline, CDR1 is GTSNPN and CDR2 is SVGIG (reference sequence). This CDR3 is CAWSTGADTQYF. For the CDR3, the DNA is TGTGCCTGGAGTACAGGGGCAGATACGCAGTATTTT.

The chain employs TRBV6-1 and TRBJ1-2; the D gene is possibly TRBD1 (6 bases). V lost 0 bases and J lost 3, with 14 bases in between. The CDR3 runs to 16 residues. The germline CDR1 and CDR2 sequences are MNHNS and SASEGT. The CDR3 DNA reads TGTGCCAGCAGTGAAGCGGGCAGGGGAATGGACTATGGCTACACCTTC. Its protein is CASSEAGRGMDYGYTF.

This chain links TRBV19 with TRBJ2-5, with 9 bases identical to TRBD2. The CDR3 has 14 residues. From germline, CDR1 is LNHDA and CDR2 SQIVND (reference sequence). V trimming: 5 bases; J trimming: 2 bases; junction bases outside the gene matches: 3. CDR3 amino acids: CASSFAGGQETQYF. CDR3 nucleotides: TGTGCCAGTAGTTTCGCGGGGGGGCAAGAGACCCAGTACTTC.

The rearrangement links TRBV11-1 to TRBJ2-3; the D gene is possibly TRBD2 (5 bases). Germline values: CDR1 SGHAT, CDR2 FQDESV (reference sequence). The CDR3 spans 15 residues. V was shortened by 1 base and J by 5 bases, with 13 bases between the two germline ends. The CDR3 here is CASSLGPGREDTQYF. The DNA of the CDR3 is TGTGCCAGCAGCTTAGGTCCGGGCCGGGAAGATACGCAGTATTTT.

The chain combines TRBV30 with TRBJ2-5; TRBD1 might be the D (6 bases). The DNA matches TRBJ2-7 better at its end, which makes the J call doubtful. CDR3 size: 14 residues. Germline-derived CDR1 and CDR2 are GTSNPN and SVGIG (reference sequence). CDR3 sequence (DNA): TGTGCCTGGAGTGTAGGGACACTCTCCTACGAGCAGTACTTC. Encoded protein: CAWSVGTLSYEQYF.

The gene calls are TRBV6-4 and TRBJ1-5; a possible D gene is TRBD1 (6 bases). The length of the CDR3 is 16 residues. The germline V gene encodes CDR1 MRHNA and CDR2 SNTAGT. The V gene lost 5 bases and the J gene lost 0 bases, with 14 bases spanning the gap. The CDR3 nucleotides are TGTGCCAGCAGTTTAAAGGACAGAAATAGCAATCAGCCCCAGCATTTT. Its protein product is CASSLKDRNSNQPQHF.

This clone was found a few times. The sample has other DNA sequences that encode this CDR3 too. The V gene is TRBV29-1, the J gene TRBJ1-1; weak D call: TRBD1 (5 bases). The CDR3 has 13 amino acids. The germline gives CDR1 SQVTM, CDR2 ANQGSEA. Trimming removed 5 bases at V and 0 bases at J, with 10 bases between. The CDR3 here is CSVRGRLNTEAFF. CDR3 in DNA: TGCAGCGTTCGGGGCCGATTGAACACTGAAGCTTTCTTT.

The rearrangement joins TRBV10-2 to TRBJ2-1; D might be TRBD1 or TRBD2, each matching 6 bases. Germline V gene lookup returns CDR1 WSHSY and CDR2 SAAADI. The length of the CDR3 is 13 residues. V was clipped by 8 bases and J by 0 bases, with 8 bases between them. CDR3 loop: CASGGPSYNEQFF. The CDR3 DNA reads as TGCGCCAGCGGGGGGCCCTCCTACAATGAGCAGTTCTTC.

The rearrangement joins TRBV27 to TRBJ2-7; TRBD1 matches 10 bases. In germline, CDR1 is MNHEY, CDR2 SMNVEV (reference sequence). Germline trimming cut 4 bases from V and 3 bases from J; bases unmatched to any gene: 6. This CDR3 spans 15 amino acids. CDR3 DNA: TGTGCCAGCAGTTCTCACCGGGACAGGGGCTACGAGCAGTACTTC. Amino acid sequence: CASSSHRDRGYEQYF.

Remarks on this clone: Within the sample, other DNA sequences also encode this same CDR3. The V gene is TRBV7-2, the J gene TRBJ2-7, with TRBD2 matching over 10 bases. The CDR3 runs to 15 residues. Germline V gene lookup returns CDR1 SGHTA and CDR2 FQGNSA. Germline trimming cut 5 bases from V and 2 bases from J; bases unmatched to any gene: 6. The CDR3 protein is CASSLIAGGAYEQYF. As DNA, the CDR3 is TGTGCCAGCAGCCTAATAGCGGGAGGCGCCTACGAGCAGTACTTC.

V gene TRBV4-1 combines with J gene TRBJ1-6, with D uncertain. The CDR3 runs to 14 residues. CDR1 MGHRA and CDR2 YSYEKL come from the germline V gene. V lost 2 bases and J lost 10, with 12 bases in between. CDR3 residues: CASSQWRVVSPLHF. The CDR3 DNA sequence: TGCGCCAGCAGCCAATGGAGGGTGGTGTCACCCCTCCACTTT.

The V call is TRBV18, the J call TRBJ2-1; 12 bases agree with TRBD1. Germline V gene lookup returns CDR1 KGHSH and CDR2 LQKENI. V was pared by 0 bases and J by 8 bases, with 5 bases of the junction left unmatched. This CDR3 contains 16 residues. The CDR3 spells CASSPPGQGANHEQFF. Written as DNA, the CDR3 is TGTGCCAGCTCACCACCGGGACAGGGGGCGAACCATGAGCAGTTCTTC.

This clone was counted once. The chain employs TRBV2 and TRBJ2-4, with TRBD1 as a possible D gene (5 bases). The germline CDR1 and CDR2 sequences are SNHLY and FYNNEI. V gave up 4 bases and J gave up 0 bases, with 10 bases separating them. CDR3 length equals 15 residues. In DNA form, the CDR3 reads TGTGCCAGCAGTGTAGACAGTTCAGCCAAAAACATTCAGTACTTC. Protein sequence: CASSVDSSAKNIQYF.

The chain has TRBV5-4 and TRBJ2-3; 7 bases fit TRBD1. The CDR3 covers 16 residues. CDR1 is SGHNT, CDR2 YYREEE, per germline (reference sequence). V trimming: 4 bases; J trimming: 2 bases; junction bases outside the gene matches: 10. The CDR3 loop reads CASSPTGTALTDTQYF. CDR3 coding DNA: TGTGCCAGCAGCCCTACCGGGACAGCCCTCACAGATACGCAGTATTTT. Using reference TRBV5-4 and TRBJ2-3 for the parts outside the CDR3, the full variable domain is ETGVTQSPTHLIKTRGQQVTLRCSSQSGHNTVSWYQQALGQGPQFIFQYYREEENGRGNFPPRFSGLQFPNYSSELNVNALELDDSALYLCASSPTGTALTDTQYFGPGTRLTVL.

This clone has only one observation. The chain recombines TRBV7-9 with TRBJ2-5, with no clear D. The tail of the sequence fits TRBJ2-7 better, so the J call may be wrong. Germline lookup yields CDR1 SEHNR and CDR2 FQNEAQ (reference sequence). The CDR3 is 13 residues long. CDR3 nucleotide sequence: TGTGCCAGCAGCTTACGCAGCAACTACGAGCAGTACTTC. Translation: CASSLRSNYEQYF.

As for this clone: Other DNA variants within this sample encode the same CDR3. The chain joins TRBV18 to TRBJ2-1, with 9 positions matching TRBD1. V shed 0 bases, J shed 4 bases, and the junction held 4 bases outside the gene matches. There are 16 residues in the CDR3. In germline, CDR1 is KGHSH, CDR2 LQKENI. DNA of the CDR3: TGTGCCAGCTCACCACCGGGGACAGGGCTGTACAATGAGCAGTTCTTC. This gives the protein CASSPPGTGLYNEQFF.

The rearrangement links TRBV11-3 to TRBJ2-2; TRBD2 might be the D (7 bases). The germline V and J ends were trimmed by 5 bases and 2 bases, with 15 bases remaining between them. The CDR3 is 16 amino acids. Germline loops: CDR1 SGHNT, CDR2 YENEEA. This CDR3 reads CASSPMGGANTGELFF. For the CDR3, the DNA is TGTGCCAGCAGCCCAATGGGGGGGGCTAACACCGGGGAGCTGTTTTTT.

In its sample, this clone was seen once. The chain links TRBV2 to TRBJ2-7, with a weak D call TRBD2 (5 bases). The CDR3 length is 13 residues. CDR1 and CDR2 from the germline V gene are SNHLY and FYNNEI. Trimming stripped 5 bases from V and 0 bases from J, with 8 bases between. This CDR3 is CASSSSGSYEQYF. CDR3 DNA: TGTGCCAGCAGTAGCAGCGGCTCCTACGAGCAGTACTTC.

This sequence joins TRBV4-2 and TRBJ1-5; tentative D call: TRBD1 (5 bases). This CDR3 spans 16 amino acids. Germline CDR1 reads LGHNA; CDR2 reads YNFKEQ. Trimming removed 0 bases at V and 5 bases at J, with 14 bases between. For the CDR3, the DNA is TGTGCCAGCAGCCAAGAGGGGGGGAGCATAGATCAGCCCCAGCATTTT. It codes for CASSQEGGSIDQPQHF.

The chain couples TRBV7-8 to TRBJ1-5; D perhaps matches TRBD1 (5 bases). V gave up 4 bases and J gave up 6 bases, with 16 bases separating them. CDR1 and CDR2 (germline): SGHVS, FQNEAQ. The CDR3 spans 15 residues. CDR3 DNA: TGTGCCAGCAGCTCCCGCCCCGGGGGGGGTCAGCCCCAGCATTTT. It specifies CASSSRPGGGQPQHF.

The V gene is TRBV5-1, the J gene TRBJ1-5; 11 bases fit TRBD1. The J segment lost 2 bases and the V segment lost 4 bases, leaving 2 bases of the junction unmatched. CDR3 length equals 15 residues. Looked up from germline, CDR1 is SGHRS and CDR2 is YFSETQ. The DNA for the CDR3 is TGCGCCAGCAGCCAGGGACAGGGGGGCAATCAGCCCCAGCATTTT. Protein product: CASSQGQGGNQPQHF.

The rearrangement joins TRBV5-5 to TRBJ1-5; weak D call: TRBD1 (5 bases). Between the trimmed V and J ends, which lost 3 bases and 6 bases, there was a span of 16 bases. The CDR3 contains 15 residues. The germline gives CDR1 SGHKS, CDR2 YYEKEE (reference sequence). Written as DNA, the CDR3 is TGTGCCAGCAGCTATAGGGGAGGGGTAGGTCAGCCCCAGCATTTT. Encoded protein: CASSYRGGVGQPQHF.

V and J are TRBV29-1 and TRBJ2-1; no definite D call. Germline V gives CDR1 SQVTM, CDR2 ANQGSEA. The CDR3 runs to 14 residues. The V and J ends lost 6 bases and 0 bases respectively, with 12 bases between them. The CDR3 is CSVSTALSYNEQFF. The DNA for the CDR3 is TGCAGCGTCTCGACGGCCCTCTCCTACAATGAGCAGTTCTTC.

The chain couples TRBV5-5 to TRBJ1-1; D remains ambiguous. This CDR3 contains 14 residues. V was trimmed by 0 bases and J by 4 bases, leaving 10 bases between them. Germline V gene lookup returns CDR1 SGHKS and CDR2 YYEKEE (reference sequence). Here the CDR3 reads CASSLGQLGTEAFF. CDR3 nucleotide sequence: TGTGCCAGCAGCTTGGGGCAGCTGGGCACTGAAGCTTTCTTT. Using reference TRBV5-5 and TRBJ1-1 for the parts outside the CDR3, the full variable domain is DAGVTQSPTHLIKTRGQQVTLRCSPISGHKSVSWYQQVLGQGPQFIFQYYEKEERGRGNFPDRFSARQFPNYSSELNVNALLLGDSALYLCASSLGQLGTEAFFGQGTRLTVV.

The J gene is TRBJ1-1, the V gene TRBV2; a possible D gene is TRBD1 (6 bases). V was trimmed by 6 bases and J by 1 base, leaving 12 bases between them. Per germline, CDR1 SNHLY and CDR2 FYNNEI. The CDR3 is made up of 14 amino acids. CDR3 bases: TGTGCCAGCAGCTCCGGACAGAGGAACACTGAAGCTTTCTTT. As protein: CASSSGQRNTEAFF.